Below, one TCR beta chain is given with its context. This sample is part of a study of CD8 T cells in Susac syndrome. RNA totalling about 0.45 to 1 ug underwent reverse transcription with random hexamers. TCRdb redid the calling of the immunoSEQ multiplex PCR reads with MiXCR, one entry per CDR3 protein. Of fewer than 150,000 distinct CDR3 sequences listed, over 90% were seen once; the top ten hold 0.18%. The J segment lost 7 bases and the V segment lost 4 bases, leaving 11 bases of the junction unmatched. Germline CDR1 and CDR2: SGHDT and YYEEEE. The CDR3 is 14 amino acids. Specimen: CD8+ T cells from PBMCs. This TCR came from a human donor with Susac syndrome. V gene TRBV5-6 combines with J gene TRBJ2-7, with 7 bases matching TRBD1. CDR3 bases: TGTGCCAGCAGCACCTCGAGGGGGCGCGAGGAGCAGTACTTC. Translation: CASSTSRGREEQYF.